This entry lists 9 T cell receptor beta chains sequenced from one sample in a study of T cells after yellow fever vaccination. Using its own MiXCR run on the 5' RACE reads, TCRdb lists one record per CDR3 protein. The data contain about 260,000 distinct CDR3 sequences, over 10% of them singletons. This specimen was CD4+ T cells sorted from PBMCs, taken 45 days after the yellow fever booster vaccination. The source is a man between 25 and 39 years old who received the YFV17D yellow fever vaccine.

This clonotype was counted between two and nine times. The genes are TRBV20-1 and TRBJ2-7, with D unclear. Germline V gives CDR1 DFQATT, CDR2 SNEGSKA (reference sequence). Trimming took 5 bases from V and 1 from J, leaving 6 bases between them. The CDR3 consists of 11 residues. CDR3 sequence: CSAGRSYEQYF. The CDR3 nucleotides read TGCAGTGCTGGCAGGTCCTACGAGCAGTACTTC.

The J gene is TRBJ2-7, the V gene TRBV12-3 or TRBV12-4; D unresolved. V lost 5 bases and J 6 bases, leaving 17 bases between the germline ends. CDR3 size: 14 residues. The CDR3 loop reads CASSLSWVPSEQYF. Written as DNA, the CDR3 is TGTGCCAGCAGTCTCAGTTGGGTTCCTTCCGAGCAGTACTTC.

This clonotype appeared a single time. V is TRBV10-2 and J is TRBJ2-7; TRBD2 aligns across 11 bases. After removal of 5 bases from V and 8 bases from J, the junction contained 14 bases not matched to a gene. Germline V CDR1 and CDR2: WSHSY, SAAADI. This CDR3 is 16 amino acids long. CDR3 bases: TGCGCCAGCAGTTACCCGGCGACTAGCGGGACGGGTAAGCAGTACTTC. Its translation is CASSYPATSGTGKQYF.

V usage is TRBV6-1 and J usage is TRBJ2-2, with TRBD2 matching 12 bases. After removal of 7 bases from V and 4 bases from J, the junction contained 4 bases not matched to a gene. The length of the CDR3 is 15 residues. Germline V gene lookup returns CDR1 MNHNS and CDR2 SASEGT. For the CDR3, the DNA is TGTGCCAGCATGACTAGCGGGAGATCCACCGGGGAGCTGTTTTTT. Its protein product is CASMTSGRSTGELFF.

This clonotype was counted between two and nine times. V is TRBV2 and J is TRBJ2-7, with a weak D call TRBD2 (7 bases). The CDR3 contains 15 residues. Trimming pared 6 bases from V and 6 bases from J, leaving 21 bases between. Germline CDR1 is SNHLY and CDR2 is FYNNEI. This chain's CDR3 is CASRRETGWGGEQYF. The DNA for the CDR3 is TGTGCCAGCAGACGAGAGACAGGCTGGGGGGGCGAGCAGTACTTC.

This clonotype came up a few times. The chain is built from TRBV20-1 and TRBJ2-5; tentatively, D is TRBD1 (5 bases). V gave up 2 bases and J gave up 5 bases, with 15 bases separating them. The CDR3 has 14 amino acids. Germline loops: CDR1 DFQATT, CDR2 SNEGSKA (reference sequence). The CDR3 DNA is TGCAGTGCTAGACCAGAAACTAAGGGGGAGACCCAGTACTTC. It codes for CSARPETKGETQYF.

This clonotype came up many times. The chain recombines TRBV7-2 with TRBJ1-5; D not certain. CDR3 length: 11 residues. Germline V CDR1 and CDR2: SGHTA, FQGNSA. V dropped 3 bases and J dropped 9 bases, with 6 bases sitting between them. The CDR3 sequence: CASSFEGPQHF. In DNA form, the CDR3 reads TGTGCCAGCAGCTTTGAAGGGCCCCAGCATTTT.

The V and J genes are TRBV7-2 and TRBJ2-5; D not resolved. CDR3 length: 11 amino acids. From germline, CDR1 is SGHTA and CDR2 FQGNSA. V lost 4 bases to trimming and J lost 6 bases, with 6 bases between them. This CDR3 is CASSSDKTQYF. The CDR3 DNA sequence: TGTGCCAGCAGCTCAGACAAGACCCAGTACTTC.

This clonotype was seen a few times. The gene calls are TRBV14 and TRBJ2-7; TRBD1 agrees at 10 bases. After removal of 4 bases from V and 7 bases from J, the junction contained 10 bases not matched to a gene. This CDR3 comprises 15 residues. The germline V gene encodes CDR1 SGHDN and CDR2 FVKESK. CDR3 residues: CASSPGTGVLWEQYF. CDR3 in DNA: TGTGCCAGCAGCCCAGGGACAGGGGTTTTATGGGAGCAGTACTTC.